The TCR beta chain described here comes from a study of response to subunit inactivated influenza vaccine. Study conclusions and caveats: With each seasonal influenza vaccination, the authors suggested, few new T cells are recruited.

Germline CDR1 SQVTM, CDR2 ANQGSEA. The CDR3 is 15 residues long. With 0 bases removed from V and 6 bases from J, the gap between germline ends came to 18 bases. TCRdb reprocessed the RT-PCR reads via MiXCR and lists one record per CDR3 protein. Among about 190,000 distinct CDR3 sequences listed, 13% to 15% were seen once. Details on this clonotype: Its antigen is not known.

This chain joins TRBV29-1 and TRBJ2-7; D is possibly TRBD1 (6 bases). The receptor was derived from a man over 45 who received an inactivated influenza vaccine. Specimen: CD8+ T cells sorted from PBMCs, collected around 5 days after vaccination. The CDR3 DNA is TGCAGCGTTGAAGACGGACAGAGCTCGAGACCCGAGCAGTACTTC. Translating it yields CSVEDGQSSRPEQYF.